Each of the 10 T cell receptor beta chains below was sequenced from the same sample in a study of shared clonotypes between healthy human individuals. Measured with immunoSEQ multiplex PCR; TCRdb has only the in-frame clones, and not every one. This table holds around 2.1 million clones, under 95% found once. Naive CD8 populations comprised CD45RO-negative cells positively selected for CCR7, excluding terminally differentiated effector memory CD45RA+ cells. The sequencing sample was made of naive CD8+ T cells from PBMCs. These receptors came from a man aged 18-30 years in good health. Some clones in this sample may be carry-over from other donors' samples.

The V call is TRBV9, the J call TRBJ1-5; unclear D gene. The CDR3 extends over 10 amino acids. Per germline, CDR1 SGDLS and CDR2 YYNGEE. The V end was cut by 9 bases, the J end by 7 bases, with 8 bases between. DNA of the CDR3: TGTGCCAACTCCAAACAGCCCCAGCATTTT. It specifies CANSKQPQHF.

This chain joins TRBV19 and TRBJ2-7; D is possibly TRBD1 (5 bases). The CDR3 loop spans 14 amino acids. Trimming cost V 5 bases and J 2 bases, with 13 bases left between them. Germline assignment: CDR1 LNHDA and CDR2 SQIVND (reference sequence). The CDR3 DNA reads as TGTGCCAGTAGTGCAAGGACATATACCTACGAGCAGTACTTC. Residues: CASSARTYTYEQYF. Combining the CDR3 with reference TRBV19 and TRBJ2-7 gives the whole variable domain DGGITQSPKYLFRKEGQNVTLSCEQNLNHDAMYWYRQDPGQGLRLIYYSQIVNDFQKGDIAEGYSVSREKKESFPLTVTSAQKNPTAFYLCASSARTYTYEQYFGPGTRLTVT.

This sequence joins TRBV27 and TRBJ1-4, with D possibly being TRBD1 (6 bases). Deletions cut 1 base from V and 8 bases from J, with 8 bases between. Germline-derived CDR1 and CDR2 are MNHEY and SMNVEV (reference sequence). The CDR3 is made up of 13 amino acids. The CDR3 region is CASSLFDREKLFF. The CDR3 bases are TGTGCCAGCAGTTTATTCGACAGGGAAAAACTGTTTTTT.

The chain's CDR3 is CASSDRGAGRGWDNEQYF. CDR3 bases: TGTGCCAGCAGTGACCGCGGGGCCGGTAGGGGCTGGGACAACGAGCAGTACTTC. The rearrangement uses TRBV6-1 and TRBJ2-7; D may correspond to TRBD1 or TRBD2 (6 bases each). Per the germline V gene, CDR1 is MNHNS and CDR2 is SASEGT. This CDR3 is built from 18 residues. Trimming removed 3 bases from V and 5 bases from J, with 26 bases in between.

The chain joins TRBV28 to TRBJ1-2; 7 bases agree with TRBD1. V dropped 5 bases and J dropped 8; count of bases not matched to a gene: 14. The CDR3 has 15 residues. The germline gives CDR1 MDHEN, CDR2 SYDVKM. The CDR3 is CASSNTLDRRDGYTF. In DNA, the CDR3 is TGTGCCAGCAGTAACACCTTGGACAGGAGGGACGGCTACACCTTC.

The CDR3 DNA follows: TGCGCCAGCAGCCAAGACCCCGGGACTAGCTACAATGAGCAGTTCTTC. Translating gives CASSQDPGTSYNEQFF. The J gene is TRBJ2-1, the V gene TRBV4-1, with 8 positions matching TRBD2. The V gene end was trimmed by 0 bases and the J gene end by 3 bases; junction bases not matched to a gene: 4. The germline V gene has CDR1 MGHRA and CDR2 YSYEKL. The CDR3 is 16 amino acids.

The rearrangement links TRBV7-2 to TRBJ2-7; the D gene could be TRBD1 or TRBD2 (5 bases each). The CDR3 length is 16 residues. Per the germline V gene, CDR1 is SGHTA and CDR2 is FQGNSA. Trimming took 5 bases from V and 2 from J, leaving 19 bases between them. The CDR3 DNA follows: TGTGCCAGCAGCACCGAGGGGTGGGGCGTGACCTACGAGCAGTACTTC. This translates into CASSTEGWGVTYEQYF.

Comments on this clone: This sample also contains other DNA sequences that code for the same CDR3. This sequence joins TRBV28 and TRBJ1-1; D is unclear. Germline V gene data show CDR1 as MDHEN and CDR2 as SYDVKM. The CDR3 contains 13 residues. The germline V and J ends were trimmed by 2 bases and 1 base, with 5 bases remaining between them. The CDR3, as DNA: TGTGCCAGCAGTTTACGCAAGAACACTGAAGCTTTCTTT. As protein: CASSLRKNTEAFF.

The chain recombines TRBV7-9 with TRBJ2-3, with D tentatively TRBD1 (6 bases). Per germline, CDR1 SEHNR and CDR2 FQNEAQ (reference sequence). Trimming shortened V by 2 bases and J by 2 bases, and 23 bases separated the two germline ends. The CDR3 extends over 19 amino acids. CDR3 protein: CASSLNDVRIRGITDTQYF. The CDR3 DNA follows: TGTGCCAGCAGCTTAAATGATGTCCGGATAAGGGGGATCACAGATACGCAGTATTTT.

In its sample, this clone was seen once. The chain uses TRBV30 and TRBJ2-7; 7 nucleotides agree with TRBD2. The CDR3 has 15 amino acids. CDR1 and CDR2 from the germline V gene are GTSNPN and SVGIG (reference sequence). V gave up 1 base and J gave up 2 bases; unmatched junction bases: 8. In nucleotides, the CDR3 is TGTGCCTGGAGTGGTTGGGGAGGGCCAACCTACGAGCAGTACTTC. It encodes CAWSGWGGPTYEQYF. The full variable domain, its missing parts supplied by reference TRBV30 and TRBJ2-7, is SQTIHQWPATLVQPVGSPLSLECTVEGTSNPNLYWYRQAAGRGLQLLFYSVGIGQISSEVPQNLSASRPQDRQFILSSKKLLLSDSGFYLCAWSGWGGPTYEQYFGPGTRLTVT.